A selection of T cell receptor beta chains follows, all from one sample in a study of cytomegalovirus exposure and HLA in healthy donors. The repertoire was sequenced with immunoSEQ multiplex PCR; TCRdb's copy has only in-frame clones and lacks some. Here the sample spans 110,000 or so clones, around 85% being singletons. Material for sequencing was PBMCs. The receptors come from a man aged 25 to 45 in good health and CMV-seropositive. Both conserved end residues are part of each CDR3. The order of the fields is clone size, V gene, CDR3 protein. Where a row states a size, it is once, few, many or the class of an expanded clone; other rows omit it.

abundance: few; v_gene: TRBV6-1; CDR3aa: CASSSGTEYEQYF
abundance: -; v_gene: TRBV5-4; CDR3aa: CASSLRLRTGGGYTF
abundance: -; v_gene: TRBV25-1; CDR3aa: CASSPKSSATNEKLFF
abundance: -; v_gene: TRBV5-1; CDR3aa: CASSLVGQGVSGNTIYF
abundance: once; v_gene: TRBV7-8; CDR3aa: CASSSYDEQFF
abundance: -; v_gene: TRBV4-1; CDR3aa: CASSRAPGLAGGMPTGELFF
abundance: once; v_gene: TRBV6-1; CDR3aa: CASSVYRELSTEAFF
abundance: -; v_gene: TRBV27; CDR3aa: CASSLSWGGRTEAFF
abundance: once; v_gene: TRBV5-1; CDR3aa: CASSSGLAGALFKDTQYF
abundance: -; v_gene: TRBV7-7; CDR3aa: CASSVNGYTF